A selection of T cell receptor beta chains follows, all from one sample in a study of shared clonotypes between healthy human individuals. Assay used: immunoSEQ multiplex PCR; TCRdb lists only in-frame clones, some missing. The top ten clones hold 1.2% of a sample with nearly 2 million clones, just under 95% of them seen once. Sequenced: naive CD8+ T cells sorted from blood. The receptors here all came from a man between 18 and 29 years old in good health. The CDR3 runs from the conserved cysteine through the conserved F or W. The order of the fields is CDR3 DNA, CDR3 protein, clone size, D gene, V gene, J gene. The D gene is left open where the match is weak. Clone size is not always given. Where it is, it says once, few, many or a class for expanded clones.

TGTGCCAGCAGCGAAGCGGGATTCACAGATACGCAGTATTTT	CASSEAGFTDTQYF	.	TRBD2	TRBV2	TRBJ2-3
TGTGCCAGCAGTTACTTTACCCTTGGTGTCGGGGAGCTGTTTTTT	CASSYFTLGVGELFF	.	.	TRBV6-5	TRBJ2-2
TGTGCCAGCTCACCAGAAAACAGAGACTACGAGCAGTACTTC	CASSPENRDYEQYF	.	.	TRBV18	TRBJ2-7
TGTGCCAGCTCACCGTGGGCCTGGGGAAACACCATATATTTT	CASSPWAWGNTIYF	.	.	TRBV18	TRBJ1-3
TGTGCCAGCAGTTCCTTTCCACCGGGACAGGGGGCTGTCGGCTACACCTTC	CASSSFPPGQGAVGYTF	.	TRBD1	TRBV27	TRBJ1-2
TGTGCCAGCAGTTTATACGGACAGGGGCATGGCTACACCTTC	CASSLYGQGHGYTF	.	TRBD1	TRBV27	TRBJ1-2
TGTGCCAGCAGTGAATCTAGCGGGGGGACGACCTACGAGCAGTACTTC	CASSESSGGTTYEQYF	.	TRBD2	TRBV25-1	TRBJ2-7
TGCGCCAGCAGCTTGGTTGGGGGTGAGCGATCTGAAGCTTTCTTT	CASSLVGGERSEAFF	.	.	TRBV5-1	TRBJ1-1
TGTGCCAGCAGTCTCCGGACAGCCAATCAGCCCCAGCATTTT	CASSLRTANQPQHF	once	.	TRBV28	TRBJ1-5
TGTGCCAGCAAAGAGGGGCCATATGTCGAGACCCAGTACTTC	CASKEGPYVETQYF	.	.	TRBV6-1	TRBJ2-5
TGCAGCGTTGCCGGGATTGGTCATGGCTACACCTTC	CSVAGIGHGYTF	.	.	TRBV29-1	TRBJ1-2
TGTGCCAGCATTAAAGGGTCGACAAGCTACGAGCAGTACTTC	CASIKGSTSYEQYF	.	.	TRBV2	TRBJ2-7
TGTGCCAGCAGCTTAGGAGCGCAGGAGCAGTTCTTC	CASSLGAQEQFF	.	.	TRBV7-3	TRBJ2-1
TGTGCCAGCAGTCGGGATAACTATGGCTACACCTTC	CASSRDNYGYTF	.	.	TRBV6-5	TRBJ1-2
TGTGCCAGCAGCCCCGGGAGGGACAGGGGGTTCTCTGAGCAGTACTTC	CASSPGRDRGFSEQYF	once	TRBD1	TRBV13	TRBJ2-7
TGCGCCAGCCATCTAGCGGGTATACAGAACACCGGGGAGCTGTTTTTT	CASHLAGIQNTGELFF	.	TRBD2	TRBV23-1	TRBJ2-2
TGTGCCAGCAGTTACATGGGCCCGAACACAGATACGCAGTATTTT	CASSYMGPNTDTQYF	.	.	TRBV6-5	TRBJ2-3
TGCAGCACCCAGGACCCTCTCCCAGATACGCAGTATTTT	CSTQDPLPDTQYF	.	.	TRBV29-1	TRBJ2-3
TGTGCCAGTAGTCTGATGGACCGTGCCCAAGAGACCCAGTACTTC	CASSLMDRAQETQYF	.	.	TRBV19	TRBJ2-5
TGTGCCTGGACCTATGAGGACAGATCCTACGAGCAGTACTTC	CAWTYEDRSYEQYF	.	.	TRBV30	TRBJ2-7
TGTGCCAGCAGTTTTTTGGGGGGTTTGAACACCGGGGAGCTGTTTTTT	CASSFLGGLNTGELFF	.	.	TRBV28	TRBJ2-2
TGCAGCGTTCACCATGGGGGCAATGAGCAGTTCTTC	CSVHHGGNEQFF	.	.	TRBV29-1	TRBJ2-1
TGTGCCAGCAGCCAAGGGGCGGGGGGGCCCGACGAGCAGTACTTC	CASSQGAGGPDEQYF	.	TRBD2	TRBV4-2	TRBJ2-7
TGTGCCAGCATAGGGACAGGGGACACCGGGGAGCTGTTTTTT	CASIGTGDTGELFF	.	TRBD1	TRBV28	TRBJ2-2
TGTGCCAGCACCAAACAGAGCACAGATACGCAGTATTTT	CASTKQSTDTQYF	.	.	TRBV27	TRBJ2-3
TGTGCCAGCAGCTTAGGGGGACAGGGAGGGCATAGCAATCAGCCCCAGCATTTT	CASSLGGQGGHSNQPQHF	.	TRBD1	TRBV7-9	TRBJ1-5
TGCGCCAGCAGTGAGCCAGCCGAACTAGCGGTTGCCCCCTACGAGCAGTACTTC	CASSEPAELAVAPYEQYF	.	TRBD2	TRBV10-2	TRBJ2-7
TGTGCCAGCAGACCTACGGCAGATACGCAGTATTTT	CASRPTADTQYF	.	.	TRBV2	TRBJ2-3
TGCGCCAGCAGCCGGGGGGACACTGAAGCTTTCTTT	CASSRGDTEAFF	.	.	TRBV4-3	TRBJ1-1
TGTGCCAGCAGAGGACTAGCGGCGTACAATGAGCAGTTCTTC	CASRGLAAYNEQFF	once	TRBD2	TRBV27	TRBJ2-1
TGTGCCAGCAGCTTAAACGTTGGGGGGAGGAGTATGTCCTACGAGCAGTACTTC	CASSLNVGGRSMSYEQYF	.	.	TRBV7-6	TRBJ2-7
TGTGCCAGCAGTGAAGGGGCGGGACTCCAAGAGACCCAGTACTTC	CASSEGAGLQETQYF	.	.	TRBV2	TRBJ2-5
TGTGCTAGTGGTCCCGGCAAGGTGGACTACGAGCAGTACTTC	CASGPGKVDYEQYF	once	.	TRBV12-5	TRBJ2-7
TGTGCCACCAGCAGGCCGCCAGGGGATACGCAGTATTTT	CATSRPPGDTQYF	.	.	TRBV15	TRBJ2-3
TGTGCCAGCAGCACAAGCGGGGGCTCCTACAATGAGCAGTTCTTC	CASSTSGGSYNEQFF	.	TRBD2	TRBV9	TRBJ2-1
TGTGCCAGCAGCGCGGCTGGGTACGAGCAGTACTTC	CASSAAGYEQYF	.	.	TRBV11-1	TRBJ2-7
TGTGCCAGCAGCTTAGTGGGTCCGGCCACAGATACGCAGTATTTT	CASSLVGPATDTQYF	.	.	TRBV7-2	TRBJ2-3
TGTGCCAGCAGTGACGACAGGGGGGGCTCTGGGGCCAACGTCCTGACTTTC	CASSDDRGGSGANVLTF	.	TRBD1	TRBV28	TRBJ2-6
TGTGCCAGCAGCTTGGACAGGGAGGCCCCCTACGAGCAGTACTTC	CASSLDREAPYEQYF	once	TRBD1	TRBV11-2	TRBJ2-7
TGTGCCAGCAGCATAGCGGGGGACCCTAACAATGAGCAGTTCTTC	CASSIAGDPNNEQFF	.	TRBD2	TRBV27	TRBJ2-1
TGCGCCAGCAGCCAAGATGGGCTAGCGAGCTACAATGAGCAGTTCTTC	CASSQDGLASYNEQFF	.	.	TRBV4-3	TRBJ2-1
TGTGCCAGCAGTGAATACAGGGGGCGGGTCAATCAGCCCCAGCATTTT	CASSEYRGRVNQPQHF	.	TRBD1	TRBV6-1	TRBJ1-5
TGTGCCAGCAGCGTAGAGACTAGCGGGGAGACCCAGTACTTC	CASSVETSGETQYF	.	TRBD2	TRBV9	TRBJ2-5
TGCGCCAGCAGCCAATTTCTTTGGGCGGACTCGAACACCGGGGAGCTGTTTTTT	CASSQFLWADSNTGELFF	.	.	TRBV4-3	TRBJ2-2
TGTGCCAGCAGCGATCGGACAGGGGAAAACTATGGCTACACCTTC	CASSDRTGENYGYTF	.	TRBD1	TRBV13	TRBJ1-2
TGTGCCAGCAGCTCCCCGGGGGATGAAAAACTGTTTTTT	CASSSPGDEKLFF	.	.	TRBV7-9	TRBJ1-4
TGTGCCAGCAGCTTGGCGGACAGGGGATGGTACAATGAGCAGTTCTTC	CASSLADRGWYNEQFF	.	TRBD1	TRBV5-8	TRBJ2-1
TGTGCCAGCAGCCTGGGACAGGGACTAGCGGTATACGAGCAGTACTTC	CASSLGQGLAVYEQYF	.	TRBD2	TRBV7-8	TRBJ2-7
TGTGCCAGCAGTGATGGGGGGGTGCCCCCTTTCTATGGCTACACCTTC	CASSDGGVPPFYGYTF	.	.	TRBV6-1	TRBJ1-2
TGTGCCAGCAGCTTGGAGTCAGGGGGCTTCACTGAAGCTTTCTTT	CASSLESGGFTEAFF	.	TRBD1	TRBV5-6	TRBJ1-1
TGCAGCGTTGTCGTCCCAAACACTGAAGCTTTCTTT	CSVVVPNTEAFF	.	.	TRBV29-1	TRBJ1-1
TGTGCCAGCAGTTTAACGGCTAGCCCCACCCACGAGCAGTACTTC	CASSLTASPTHEQYF	.	.	TRBV28	TRBJ2-7